These T cell receptor beta chains were read from a single sample in a study of a mutant IDH1 vaccine in newly diagnosed glioma. Sequencing was performed with immunoSEQ multiplex PCR; in TCRdb, only in-frame clones are kept and a portion is missing. The sample holds some 30,000 clones, 75% to 85% seen once. For these receptors, no antigen is known. The sample here was PBMCs, taken from a glioma patient whose treatment included an IDH1 peptide vaccine. These receptors came from a man aged 30 to 45 with glioma. Both conserved end residues are part of each CDR3. The order of the fields is J gene, V gene, D gene, clone size, CDR3 protein, CDR3 DNA. D genes are given only for firm matches. The size entry is marked missing in some rows and otherwise reads once, few, many or a size class.

TRBJ1-1,TRBV5-6,TRBD1,few,CASSLGTGEATEAFF,TGTGCCAGCAGCTTGGGAACAGGGGAGGCCACTGAAGCTTTCTTT
TRBJ1-1,TRBV6-6,-,-,CASSVGVETFF,TGTGCCAGCAGCGTCGGTGTGGAAACTTTCTTT
TRBJ2-5,TRBV5-1,TRBD1,-,CASSLAGTGGIGWETQYF,TGCGCCAGCAGCTTGGCCGGGACAGGGGGAATTGGATGGGAGACCCAGTACTTC
TRBJ2-7,TRBV30,-,-,CAWSVGSRYEQYF,TGTGCCTGGAGTGTAGGCTCCCGCTACGAGCAGTACTTC
TRBJ2-7,TRBV4-3,-,-,CASSQAAAGPSYEQYF,TGCGCCAGCAGCCAAGCTGCCGCGGGGCCTTCCTACGAGCAGTACTTC
TRBJ2-5,TRBV29-1,-,-,CSVDPGEGETQYF,TGCAGCGTTGATCCAGGGGAGGGGGAGACCCAGTACTTC
TRBJ2-3,TRBV2,-,few,CASSLQGGRTDTQYF,TGTGCCAGCAGTCTCCAGGGTGGTAGGACAGATACGCAGTATTTT
TRBJ2-2,TRBV5-6,-,once,CASSWGPLNGELFF,TGTGCCAGCAGCTGGGGACCTCTTAACGGGGAGCTGTTTTTT
TRBJ2-7,TRBV11-3,TRBD2,-,CASSLVDGRLAGGWWEQYF,TGTGCCAGCAGCTTAGTTGACGGCCGACTAGCGGGGGGGTGGTGGGAGCAGTACTTC
TRBJ2-7,TRBV30,-,-,CAWSVGRVYEQYF,TGTGCCTGGAGTGTTGGCAGGGTCTACGAGCAGTACTTC
TRBJ1-1,TRBV5-1,-,-,CASSFIPGAGDTEAFF,TGCGCCAGCAGCTTTATTCCAGGGGCTGGAGACACTGAAGCTTTCTTT
TRBJ2-7,TRBV7-9,-,-,CASSLAGVSYEQYF,TGTGCCAGCAGCTTAGCCGGGGTCTCCTACGAGCAGTACTTC
TRBJ2-3,TRBV19,TRBD2,-,CASSEGPAGVVTDTQYF,TGTGCCAGTAGCGAAGGACCAGCGGGAGTTGTCACAGATACGCAGTATTTT
TRBJ2-6,TRBV9,TRBD1,-,CASSVAAGTGGTGANVLTF,TGTGCCAGCAGCGTAGCTGCCGGGACAGGGGGCACTGGGGCCAACGTCCTGACTTTC
TRBJ1-4,TRBV4-1,-,-,CASSQVFPATNEKLFF,TGCGCCAGCAGCCAAGTTTTCCCGGCAACTAATGAAAAACTGTTTTTT
TRBJ1-2,TRBV9,-,-,CASSVARSDYGYTF,TGTGCCAGCAGCGTAGCTAGATCAGACTATGGCTACACCTTC
TRBJ2-5,TRBV5-1,-,-,CASSFTSQETQYF,TGCGCCAGCAGCTTCACTAGTCAGGAGACCCAGTACTTC
TRBJ1-4,TRBV27,-,-,CASSLAGARRLFF,TGTGCCAGCAGTTTGGCAGGGGCAAGGAGACTGTTTTTT
TRBJ1-5,TRBV5-6,-,-,CASSLYQGYNSNQPQHF,TGTGCCAGCAGCTTGTATCAGGGATACAATAGCAATCAGCCCCAGCATTTT
TRBJ2-2,TRBV6-5,-,-,CASSYSTTAGELFF,TGTGCCAGCAGTTATTCGACTACTGCCGGGGAGCTGTTTTTT
TRBJ1-4,TRBV14,-,-,CASSQDLRSTLFF,TGTGCCAGCAGCCAAGATCTTCGTTCTACGCTGTTTTTT
TRBJ2-2,TRBV7-9,TRBD1,-,CASSLDPGDRGELFF,TGTGCCAGCAGCTTAGACCCAGGGGACAGAGGGGAGCTGTTTTTT
TRBJ2-7,TRBV4-1,TRBD2,once,CASSQVLQREAYEQYF,TGCGCCAGCAGCCAAGTATTACAGCGGGAGGCCTACGAGCAGTACTTC
TRBJ1-1,TRBV6-5,-,-,CASSYSRRLNTEAFF,TGTGCCAGCAGTTACTCAAGACGGCTAAACACTGAAGCTTTCTTT